Listed here are 2 T cell receptor beta chains from one sample, sequenced in a study of cytomegalovirus exposure and HLA in healthy donors. The PCR made use of 60 Vbeta and 13 Jbeta primers. Assay used: immunoSEQ multiplex PCR; TCRdb lists only in-frame clones, some missing. The table has under 200,000 clones, roughly 70% seen once. Material for sequencing was PBMCs. The receptors shown here come from a woman aged 50 to 60 in good health and CMV-seropositive.

The J gene is TRBJ1-1, the V gene TRBV4-1; D is possibly TRBD1 (6 bases). With 0 bases removed from V and 7 bases from J, the gap between germline ends came to 12 bases. The CDR3 is made up of 14 amino acids. CDR1 and CDR2 from the germline V gene are MGHRA and YSYEKL. The DNA of the CDR3 is TGCGCCAGCAGCCAAGATGGACAGCCTTTTGAAGCTTTCTTT. It codes for CASSQDGQPFEAFF.

This rearrangement joins TRBV2 to TRBJ2-1, with 11 nucleotides matching TRBD2. J lost 6 bases, V lost 4 bases, and 5 bases had no gene match. CDR1 SNHLY and CDR2 FYNNEI come from the germline V gene. The CDR3 consists of 15 residues. In DNA form, the CDR3 reads TGTGCCAGCAGTGTCGAGCTAGCGGGGGGCAATGAGCAGTTCTTC. This encodes CASSVELAGGNEQFF.